This T cell receptor (beta chain) was sequenced during a study of post-analysis software for immune sequencing data. The CDR3 length is 15 residues. J was trimmed by 2 bases and V by 4 bases; bases with no gene match: 5. CDR1 and CDR2 from the germline V gene are SNHLY and FYNNEI. The study's findings and limits: Higher frequency in patients than in controls was seen for roughly five TRBV segments, with TRBV5-6, TRBV5-1 and TRBV20-1 among them. Significantly lower normalized Chao1 diversity was found in patients with multiple sclerosis relative to controls.

Built from TCR beta cDNA, the libraries had unique molecular identifiers in them. Using its own MiXCR run on the PCR reads, TCRdb lists one record per CDR3 protein. The table lists some 700,000 distinct CDR3 sequences, approximately 60% of them singletons. As regards this clonotype: Its specificity is not known.

The sample taken for sequencing was blood. The V gene is TRBV2, the J gene TRBJ2-3; TRBD2 agrees at 8 bases. The TCR originated in a girl under 10 years old with multiple sclerosis. CDR3 protein: CASSVIGGATDTQYF. CDR3 coding DNA: TGTGCCAGCAGTGTAATCGGGGGGGCCACAGATACGCAGTATTTT.